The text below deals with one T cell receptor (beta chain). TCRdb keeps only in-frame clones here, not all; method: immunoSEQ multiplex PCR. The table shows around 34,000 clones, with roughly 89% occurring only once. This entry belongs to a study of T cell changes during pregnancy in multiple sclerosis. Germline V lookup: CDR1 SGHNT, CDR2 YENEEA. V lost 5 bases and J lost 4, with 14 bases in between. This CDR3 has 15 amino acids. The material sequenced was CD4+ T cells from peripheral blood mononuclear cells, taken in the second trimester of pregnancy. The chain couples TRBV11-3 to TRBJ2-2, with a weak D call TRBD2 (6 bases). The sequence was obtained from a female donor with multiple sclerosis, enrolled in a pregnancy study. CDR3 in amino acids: CASSAEGGSTGELFF. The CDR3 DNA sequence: TGTGCCAGCAGCGCCGAAGGAGGGAGCACCGGGGAGCTGTTTTTT.